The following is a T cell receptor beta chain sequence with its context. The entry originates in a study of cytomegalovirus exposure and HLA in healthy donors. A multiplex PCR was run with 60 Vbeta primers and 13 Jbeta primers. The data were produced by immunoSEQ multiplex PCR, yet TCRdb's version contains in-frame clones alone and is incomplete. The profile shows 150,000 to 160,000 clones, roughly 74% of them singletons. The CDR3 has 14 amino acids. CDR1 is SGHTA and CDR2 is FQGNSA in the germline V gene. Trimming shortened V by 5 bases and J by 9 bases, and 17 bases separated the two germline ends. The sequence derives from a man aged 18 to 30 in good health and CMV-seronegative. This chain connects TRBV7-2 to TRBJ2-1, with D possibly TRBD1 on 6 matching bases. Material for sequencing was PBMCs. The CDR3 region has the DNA TGTGCCAGCAGCCCCCGGGCCGAAGGGGGTGAGCAGTTCTTC. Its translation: CASSPRAEGGEQFF.